This record looks at one T cell receptor (beta chain) sequence and its context. Other DNA sequences in the same sample also yield this CDR3. V was trimmed by 1 base and J by 2 bases, leaving 18 bases between them. The germline V gene has CDR1 KGHSH and CDR2 LQKENI. The CDR3 runs 17 residues. The sample comes from a study of blood T cell repertoires in COVID-19. The wider study: Sample material is recorded as cDNA or gDNA derived from T cells, B-cell-depleted T cells, or PBMCs.

The repertoire was sequenced with immunoSEQ multiplex PCR; TCRdb's copy has only in-frame clones and lacks some. Of roughly 69,000 clones listed, more than 60% were seen once; the top ten hold about 10%. The chain recombines TRBV18 with TRBJ2-7; D perhaps matches TRBD1 (5 bases). Sequencing was performed on peripheral blood. The receptor was isolated from a woman aged 45-59 years with acute or convalescent COVID-19. CDR3 bases: TGTGCCAGCTCACCACATGGTCTAGGGGAAGTCACCTACGAGCAGTACTTC. It specifies CASSPHGLGEVTYEQYF.